These T cell receptor beta chains were read from a single sample in a study of response to subunit inactivated influenza vaccine. Each CDR3 protein gets one entry after TCRdb re-called the RT-PCR reads with MiXCR. The table lists hundreds of thousands of distinct CDR3 sequences, approximately 7.6% of them singletons. The sequencing used PBMCs from blood, collected around 25 months after vaccination. The receptors shown here come from a man aged 45-69 years who received an inactivated influenza vaccine. The CDR3 runs from the conserved cysteine through the conserved F or W. D genes are given only for firm matches. Only part of the rows carry a size: once, few, many, or a class if the clone is expanded.

TRBD2,TRBV7-2,TRBJ2-7,few,TGTGCCAGCAGCTTAAGAGGACTAGCGGGTCGGGAGCAGTACTTC,CASSLRGLAGREQYF
-,TRBV6-2/TRBV6-3,TRBJ2-7,-,TGTGCCAGCACCCTAGGGTGGTTTGACGAGCAGTACTTC,CASTLGWFDEQYF
-,TRBV12-5,TRBJ1-2,few,TGTGCTAGTGGTTGGACATCTCAGGACGGATATTCGTATGGAGGCTACACCTTC,CASGWTSQDGYSYGGYTF
-,TRBV20-1,TRBJ2-1,few,TGCAGTGCCCCTAGGACCGAGGACTACAATGAGCAGTTCTTC,CSAPRTEDYNEQFF
TRBD1,TRBV4-3,TRBJ1-5,-,TGCGCCAGCAGCCAAGGCCCGGCGACAGGGGGTATTCAGCCCCAGCATTTT,CASSQGPATGGIQPQHF
-,TRBV27,TRBJ2-1,-,TGTGCCAGCAGTTTCCTCGGACAGCTATACAATGAGCAGTTCTTC,CASSFLGQLYNEQFF
-,TRBV28,TRBJ1-2,-,TGTGCCACCCGAGAGCCCTTTGGGTATGGCTACACCTTC,CATREPFGYGYTF
-,TRBV28,TRBJ2-7,many,TGCGCCAGCAGTTTATTCTACAGGAGCTCCTACGAGCAGTACTTC,CASSLFYRSSYEQYF
TRBD1,TRBV25-1,TRBJ1-2,many,TGTGCCAGCGCCTGGACAGGGAGGGGTGGCTACACCTTC,CASAWTGRGGYTF
TRBD1,TRBV7-9,TRBJ2-1,-,TGTGCCAGCAGCCCGCGGGACAGGACCCGCCATCGAGATGAGCAGTTCTTC,CASSPRDRTRHRDEQFF
-,TRBV27,TRBJ1-1,few,TGTGCCAGCCGTCAGTCCGGCGTGAACACTGAAGCTTTCTTT,CASRQSGVNTEAFF
-,TRBV3-1,TRBJ2-1,many,TGTGCCAGCAGCCACGACTCCTACAATGAGCAGTTCTTC,CASSHDSYNEQFF
TRBD2,TRBV3-1,TRBJ2-1,many,TGTGCCAGCAGCCAAGTAGAGCGGGGGCCCCAGGGAGGGCAGTTCTTC,CASSQVERGPQGGQFF
TRBD1,TRBV6-2/TRBV6-3,TRBJ2-5,-,TGTGCCAGCAGTTTCAGACAGGGTGGTGGGACCCAGTACTTC,CASSFRQGGGTQYF
-,TRBV5-5,TRBJ2-3,many,TGTGCCAGCAGTATGAAAGCTCTGGGCACAGATACGCAGTATTTT,CASSMKALGTDTQYF
TRBD1,TRBV7-9,TRBJ1-2,few,TGTGCCAGCAGCTCACCTAGACAGGGGACCTATGGCTACACCTTC,CASSSPRQGTYGYTF
-,TRBV11-2,TRBJ2-3,many,TGTGCCAGCAGCTTTAAAGGACAGACAGATACGCAGTATTTT,CASSFKGQTDTQYF
TRBD1,TRBV3-1,TRBJ1-2,many,TGTGCCAGCAGCCCCAATTGGGGACAGAACTATGGCTACACCTTC,CASSPNWGQNYGYTF
TRBD1,TRBV18,TRBJ2-4,-,TGTGCCAGCTCACCTCCCGGGACAGGGGGCATTCAGTACTTC,CASSPPGTGGIQYF
TRBD1,TRBV28,TRBJ1-6,few,TGTGCCAGCAGTTTCAACGCGCAAACGCTGACAGGGAATTCACCCCTCCACTTT,CASSFNAQTLTGNSPLHF
-,TRBV7-9,TRBJ2-7,few,TGTGCCAGCAGCTACAGGGATCACGAGCAGTACTTC,CASSYRDHEQYF
-,TRBV4-2,TRBJ2-7,few,TGTGCCAGCAGCCCGGATCACTACGAGCAGTACTTC,CASSPDHYEQYF
-,TRBV28,TRBJ2-7,few,TGTGCCGCCGGGACTTACTACGAGCAGTACTTC,CAAGTYYEQYF
-,TRBV6-2/TRBV6-3,TRBJ2-7,few,TGTGCCAGCAGTTCCGCCGACAGGTCCTACGAGCAGTACTTC,CASSSADRSYEQYF
TRBD2,TRBV20-1,TRBJ2-3,few,TGCTGTGCCCAAGGACTAGCGGGAGGAAGGGCAGATACGCAGTATTTT,CCAQGLAGGRADTQYF
TRBD1,TRBV5-5,TRBJ2-5,few,TGTGCCAGCAGCCAACAGGGGAAGTCAGTAGAGACCCAGTACTTC,CASSQQGKSVETQYF
-,TRBV4-1,TRBJ2-1,-,TGCGCCAGCAGCCACCCCGGGACCAACAATGAGCAGTTCTTC,CASSHPGTNNEQFF
TRBD1,TRBV12-3/TRBV12-4,TRBJ2-2,few,TGTGCCAGCACCCCCCGACAGGGTCCCTCCACCGGGGAGCTGTTTTTT,CASTPRQGPSTGELFF
-,TRBV6-1,TRBJ2-5,-,TGTGCCAGCACCGAACTAGGCACGGAGACCCAGTACTTC,CASTELGTETQYF
TRBD2,TRBV7-2,TRBJ2-7,few,TGTGCCAGCAGCCCTAGCGGGTGGTACGAGCAGTACTTC,CASSPSGWYEQYF
TRBD2,TRBV20-1,TRBJ2-5,-,TGCAGTGCTAGAGATCCACGGGAGGGGGAGACCCGGTACTTC,CSARDPREGETRYF
-,TRBV28,TRBJ1-2,-,TGTGCCAGCAGTCCACACACGGGGGAGAACTATGGCTACACCTTC,CASSPHTGENYGYTF
-,TRBV4-3,TRBJ2-1,-,TGCGCCAGCAGCCAAGTGGTGGGAGCAGTCTACAATGAGCAGTTCTTC,CASSQVVGAVYNEQFF
TRBD1,TRBV29-1,TRBJ2-2,many,TGCAGCGTTGGACAGGGAACTGTGGCCGGGGAGCTGTTTTTT,CSVGQGTVAGELFF
-,TRBV5-1,TRBJ2-3,many,TGCGCCAGCAGCTTTCCGGGGGCGCAGGGAGATACGCAGTATTTT,CASSFPGAQGDTQYF
-,TRBV7-2,TRBJ2-2,many,TGTGCCAGCAGCTCCAACAGGGTTACCGGGGAGCTGTTTTTT,CASSSNRVTGELFF
-,TRBV20-1,TRBJ2-3,-,TGCAGTGCCCCGCATAGCACAGATACGCAGTATTTT,CSAPHSTDTQYF
TRBD1,TRBV25-1,TRBJ2-6,many,TGTGCCAGCAGTGAGGTTGAGTACAGGGGTTCCGGGGCCAACGTCCTGACTTTC,CASSEVEYRGSGANVLTF
TRBD2,TRBV18,TRBJ2-7,-,TGTGCCAGCTCACGGGCTAGCGGACTGGGCTACGAGCAGTACTTC,CASSRASGLGYEQYF
-,TRBV4-3,TRBJ2-3,few,TGCGCCAGCAGCCAAGAACTCCGGTTAGATACGCAGTATTTT,CASSQELRLDTQYF
-,TRBV5-1,TRBJ2-2,many,TGCGCCAGCAGCTTGGTGACTTCGAACACCGGGGAGCTGTTTTTT,CASSLVTSNTGELFF
TRBD2,TRBV7-3,TRBJ2-1,-,TGTGCCAGCAGCTTACCCCGGACTAGCGGGAGGGAGAGCTCCTACAATGAGCAGTTCTTC,CASSLPRTSGRESSYNEQFF
TRBD2,TRBV4-3,TRBJ2-3,many,TGCGCCAGCAGCCAAGATCCGGGACTAGGGACCGGCACAGATACGCAGTATTTT,CASSQDPGLGTGTDTQYF
TRBD2,TRBV20-1,TRBJ2-1,few,TGCAGTGCTAGAGGTCTAGCGGGGGGTTTCGAGCAGTTCTTC,CSARGLAGGFEQFF
-,TRBV15,TRBJ2-7,-,TGTGCCACCAGCAGAGATGTCGGTTTTACTTCCTCCTACGAGCAGTACTTC,CATSRDVGFTSSYEQYF
TRBD1,TRBV4-1,TRBJ1-6,many,TGCGCCAGCAGCCGTGGACAGGGGGATAATTCACCCCTCCACTTT,CASSRGQGDNSPLHF
TRBD1,TRBV5-1,TRBJ1-3,many,TGCGCCAGCAGCTTTGGGACAGGAACTGGAAACACCATATATTTT,CASSFGTGTGNTIYF
TRBD2,TRBV5-1,TRBJ2-1,-,TGCGCCAGCAGCTCGACTAGCGGGACCGTCAATGAGCAGTTCTTC,CASSSTSGTVNEQFF
TRBD1,TRBV3-1,TRBJ2-4,many,TGTGCCAGCAGCCACCAGGACAGGGGAAACATTCAGTACTTC,CASSHQDRGNIQYF
TRBD2,TRBV5-1,TRBJ2-7,many,TGCGCCAGCAGCTTGTTGACTAGCGGGCTGCCCTACGAGCAGTACTTC,CASSLLTSGLPYEQYF
-,TRBV20-1,TRBJ2-3,-,TGCAGTGCTAGTAGGGGCAGGTTCACAGATACGCAGTATTTT,CSASRGRFTDTQYF
-,TRBV5-1,TRBJ2-3,-,TGCGCCAGCAGCTCCGAACCCACAGATACGCAGTATTTT,CASSSEPTDTQYF
-,TRBV28,TRBJ1-5,many,TGTGCCAGCAGTTTATCCCCCGGGGGTCAGCCCCAGCATTTT,CASSLSPGGQPQHF
-,TRBV5-1,TRBJ1-2,-,TGCGCCAGCAGCGTTTCGGGACCTAACTATGGCTACACCTTC,CASSVSGPNYGYTF